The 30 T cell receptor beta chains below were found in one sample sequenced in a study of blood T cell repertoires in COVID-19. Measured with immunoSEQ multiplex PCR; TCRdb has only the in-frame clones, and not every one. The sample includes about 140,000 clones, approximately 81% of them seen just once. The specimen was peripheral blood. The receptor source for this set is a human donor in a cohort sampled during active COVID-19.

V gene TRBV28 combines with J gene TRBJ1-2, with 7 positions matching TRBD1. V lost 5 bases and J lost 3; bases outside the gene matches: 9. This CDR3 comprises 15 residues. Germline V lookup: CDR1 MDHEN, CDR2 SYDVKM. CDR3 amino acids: CASSGARDSHYGYTF. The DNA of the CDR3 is TGTGCCAGCAGTGGGGCTCGGGACAGTCACTATGGCTACACCTTC.

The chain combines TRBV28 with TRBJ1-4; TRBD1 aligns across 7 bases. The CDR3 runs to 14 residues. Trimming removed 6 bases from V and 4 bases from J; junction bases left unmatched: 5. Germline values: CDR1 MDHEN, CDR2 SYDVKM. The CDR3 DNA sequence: TGTGCCAGCAGGCCCGGGACAGTTAATGAAAAACTGTTTTTT. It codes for CASRPGTVNEKLFF.

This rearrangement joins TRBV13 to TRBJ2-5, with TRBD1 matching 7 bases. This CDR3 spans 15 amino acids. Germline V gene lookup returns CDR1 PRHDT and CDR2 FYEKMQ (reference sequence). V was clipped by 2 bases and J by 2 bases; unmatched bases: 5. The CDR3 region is CASSLSLTGQETQYF. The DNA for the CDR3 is TGTGCCAGCAGCTTATCCCTGACAGGGCAAGAGACCCAGTACTTC.

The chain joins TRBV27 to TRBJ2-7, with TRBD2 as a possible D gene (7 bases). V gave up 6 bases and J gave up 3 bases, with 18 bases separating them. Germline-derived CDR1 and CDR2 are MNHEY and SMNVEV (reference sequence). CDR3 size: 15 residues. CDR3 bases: TGTGCCAGCAGGGGGAGCGGGACATTCGGCTACGAGCAGTACTTC. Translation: CASRGSGTFGYEQYF.

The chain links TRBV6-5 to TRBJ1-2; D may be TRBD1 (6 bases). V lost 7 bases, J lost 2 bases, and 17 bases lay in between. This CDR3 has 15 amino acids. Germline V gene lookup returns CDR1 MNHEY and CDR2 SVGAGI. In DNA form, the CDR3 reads TGTGCCAGCAAAAACCCCGGGACACCAAACTATGGCTACACCTTC. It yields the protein CASKNPGTPNYGYTF.

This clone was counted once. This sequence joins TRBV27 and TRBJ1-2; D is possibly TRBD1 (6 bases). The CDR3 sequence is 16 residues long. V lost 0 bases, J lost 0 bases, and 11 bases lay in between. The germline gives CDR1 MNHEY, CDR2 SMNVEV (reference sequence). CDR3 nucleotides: TGTGCCAGCAGTTTATCCTTGACAGGTTCTAACTATGGCTACACCTTC. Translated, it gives CASSLSLTGSNYGYTF.

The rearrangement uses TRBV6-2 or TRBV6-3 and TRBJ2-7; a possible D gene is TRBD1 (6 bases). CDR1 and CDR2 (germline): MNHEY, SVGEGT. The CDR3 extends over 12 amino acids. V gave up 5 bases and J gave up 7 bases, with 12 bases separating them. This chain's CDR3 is CASSLKRGEQYF. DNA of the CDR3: TGTGCCAGCAGTCTCAAGAGGGGGGAGCAGTACTTC.

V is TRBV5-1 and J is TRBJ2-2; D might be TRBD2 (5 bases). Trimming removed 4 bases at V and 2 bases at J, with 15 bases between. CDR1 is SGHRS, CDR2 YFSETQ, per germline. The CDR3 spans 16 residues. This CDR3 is CASSIRTVENTGELFF. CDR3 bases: TGCGCCAGCAGCATCCGGACTGTAGAAAACACCGGGGAGCTGTTTTTT.

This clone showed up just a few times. The CDR3 here is CATRKRSGTYEQYF. The CDR3 coding sequence is TGTGCCACCCGAAAAAGATCAGGGACCTACGAGCAGTACTTC. The chain joins TRBV15 to TRBJ2-7; D might be TRBD1 (5 bases). V gave up 8 bases and J gave up 2 bases, with 16 bases separating them. Germline V CDR1 and CDR2: LNHNV, YYDKDF (reference sequence). This CDR3 spans 14 amino acids.

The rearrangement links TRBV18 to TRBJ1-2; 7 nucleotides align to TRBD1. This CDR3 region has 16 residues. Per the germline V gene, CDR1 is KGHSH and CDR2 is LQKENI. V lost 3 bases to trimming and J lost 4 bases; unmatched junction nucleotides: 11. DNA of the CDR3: TGTGCCAGCTCACCCGAAGGTGGAGGGGGCACCTATGGCTACACCTTC. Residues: CASSPEGGGGTYGYTF.

The CDR3 bases are TGTGCCAGCACCCCCGGGTGGGGGGACACTGAAGCTTTCTTT. Translation gives CASTPGWGDTEAFF. The chain joins TRBV6-5 to TRBJ1-1; perhaps TRBD1 as D (5 bases). CDR1 is MNHEY, CDR2 SVGAGI, per germline. With 7 bases removed from V and 3 bases from J, the gap between germline ends came to 15 bases. The length of the CDR3 is 14 residues.

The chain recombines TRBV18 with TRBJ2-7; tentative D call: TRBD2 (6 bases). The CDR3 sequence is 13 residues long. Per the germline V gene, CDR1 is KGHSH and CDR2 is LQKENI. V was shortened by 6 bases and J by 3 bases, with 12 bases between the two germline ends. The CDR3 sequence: CASSEYGGYEQYF. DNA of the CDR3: TGTGCCAGCTCCGAGTACGGGGGCTACGAGCAGTACTTC.

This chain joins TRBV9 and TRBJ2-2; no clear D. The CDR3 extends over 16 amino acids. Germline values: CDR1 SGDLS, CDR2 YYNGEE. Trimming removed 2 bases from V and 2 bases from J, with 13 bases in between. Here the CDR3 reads CASSVAPTRNTGELFF. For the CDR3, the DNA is TGTGCCAGCAGCGTTGCCCCCACTCGAAACACCGGGGAGCTGTTTTTT.

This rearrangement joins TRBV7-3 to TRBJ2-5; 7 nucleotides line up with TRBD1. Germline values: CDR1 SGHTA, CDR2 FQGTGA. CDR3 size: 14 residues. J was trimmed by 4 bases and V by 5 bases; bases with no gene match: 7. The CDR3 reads CASSRDREAETQYF. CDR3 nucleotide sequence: TGTGCCAGCAGCCGCGACAGGGAAGCAGAGACCCAGTACTTC.

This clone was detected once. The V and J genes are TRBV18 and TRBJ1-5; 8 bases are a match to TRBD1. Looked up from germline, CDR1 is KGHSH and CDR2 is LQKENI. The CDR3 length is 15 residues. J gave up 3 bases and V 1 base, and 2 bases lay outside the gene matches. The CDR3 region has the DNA TGTGCCAGCTCACCACGGGGACAGGTCAATCAGCCCCAGCATTTT. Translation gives CASSPRGQVNQPQHF.

The CDR3 is CASSRTGLQPQHF. In DNA, the CDR3 is TGTGCCAGCAGTCGGACAGGGCTCCAGCCCCAGCATTTT. The chain employs TRBV2 and TRBJ1-5; 8 bases match TRBD1. The germline V gene has CDR1 SNHLY and CDR2 FYNNEI. The V and J ends lost 5 bases and 7 bases, in that order; junction bases with no gene match: 4. CDR3 size: 13 residues. Full variable domain (missing parts from reference TRBV2 and TRBJ1-5): EPEVTQTPSHQVTQMGQEVILRCVPISNHLYFYWYRQILGQKVEFLVSFYNNEISEKSEIFDDQFSVERPDGSNFTLKIRSTKLEDSAMYFCASSRTGLQPQHFGDGTRLSIL.

The CDR3 here is CATSDPGLAAISYNEQFF. CDR3 nucleotide sequence: TGTGCCACCAGTGATCCCGGACTAGCGGCCATCTCCTACAATGAGCAGTTCTTC. The J gene is TRBJ2-1, the V gene TRBV24-1; 10 positions match TRBD2. Trimming removed 3 bases from V and 0 bases from J; junction bases left unmatched: 7. CDR1 is KGHDR, CDR2 SFDVKD, per germline. This CDR3 region has 18 residues.

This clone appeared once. The CDR3 reads CASKGAGEQYF. In nucleotides, the CDR3 is TGTGCCAGCAAGGGGGCAGGGGAGCAGTACTTC. The V and J genes are TRBV28 and TRBJ2-7, with 7 bases matching TRBD1. The CDR3 consists of 11 residues. V was pared by 7 bases and J by 7 bases, with 4 bases of the junction left unmatched. Germline CDR1 is MDHEN and CDR2 is SYDVKM.

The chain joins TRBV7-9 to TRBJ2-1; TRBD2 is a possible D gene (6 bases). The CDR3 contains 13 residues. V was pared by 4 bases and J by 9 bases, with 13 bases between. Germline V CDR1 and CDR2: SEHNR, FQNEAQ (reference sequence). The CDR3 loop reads CASSSTSQSEQFF. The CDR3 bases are TGTGCCAGCAGCTCAACTAGCCAAAGTGAGCAGTTCTTC.

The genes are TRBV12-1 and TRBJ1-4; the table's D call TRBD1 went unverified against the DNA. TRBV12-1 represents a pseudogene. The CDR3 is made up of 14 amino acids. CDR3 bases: TGTGCCAGCAGTTTTTACAGGTTTAATGAAAAACTGTTTTTT. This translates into CASSFYRFNEKLFF.

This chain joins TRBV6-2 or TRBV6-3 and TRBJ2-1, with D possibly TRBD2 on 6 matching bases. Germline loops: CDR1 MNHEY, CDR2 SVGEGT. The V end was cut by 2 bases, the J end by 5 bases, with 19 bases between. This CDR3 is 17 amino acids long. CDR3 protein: CASSYEGLGTSNNEQFF. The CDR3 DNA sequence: TGTGCCAGCAGTTACGAGGGTCTTGGGACTTCGAACAATGAGCAGTTCTTC.

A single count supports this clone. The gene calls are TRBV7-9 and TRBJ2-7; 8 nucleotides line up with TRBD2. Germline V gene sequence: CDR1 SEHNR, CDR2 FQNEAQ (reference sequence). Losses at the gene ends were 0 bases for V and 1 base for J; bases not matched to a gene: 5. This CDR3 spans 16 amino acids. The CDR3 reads CASSLASGSGSYEQYF. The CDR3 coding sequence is TGTGCCAGCAGCTTAGCCAGCGGGAGTGGGTCCTACGAGCAGTACTTC. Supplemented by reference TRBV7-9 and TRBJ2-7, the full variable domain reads DTGVSQNPRHKITKRGQNVTFRCDPISEHNRLYWYRQTLGQGPEFLTYFQNEAQLEKSRLLSDRFSAERPKGSFSTLEIQRTEQGDSAMYLCASSLASGSGSYEQYFGPGTRLTVT.

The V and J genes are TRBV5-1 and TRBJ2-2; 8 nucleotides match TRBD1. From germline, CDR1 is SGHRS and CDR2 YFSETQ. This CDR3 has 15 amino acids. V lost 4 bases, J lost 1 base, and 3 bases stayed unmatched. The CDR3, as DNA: TGCGCCAGCAGCCATGGACAGGGGAACACCGGGGAGCTGTTTTTT. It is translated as CASSHGQGNTGELFF.

CDR3 amino acids: CASSQDITVSGNTIYF. The CDR3 DNA reads TGTGCCAGCAGCCAAGATATCACAGTCTCTGGAAACACCATATATTTT. The chain couples TRBV4-2 to TRBJ1-3, with D unresolved. Germline V gene data show CDR1 as LGHNA and CDR2 as YNFKEQ. V shed 0 bases and J shed 0 bases, with 9 bases lying between them. The length of the CDR3 is 16 residues.

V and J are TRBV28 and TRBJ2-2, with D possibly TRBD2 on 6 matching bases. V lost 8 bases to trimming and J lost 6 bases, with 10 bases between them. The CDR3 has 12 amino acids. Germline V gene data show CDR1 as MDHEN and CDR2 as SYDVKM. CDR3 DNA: TGTGCCAGCGGGAGGTGGCCCGGGGAGCTGTTTTTT. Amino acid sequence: CASGRWPGELFF.

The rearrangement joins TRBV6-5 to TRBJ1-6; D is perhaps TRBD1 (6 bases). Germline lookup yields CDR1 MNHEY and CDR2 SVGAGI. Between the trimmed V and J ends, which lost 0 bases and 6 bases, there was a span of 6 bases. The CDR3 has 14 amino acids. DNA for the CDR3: TGTGCCAGCAGTTACTCAGGGGGTAATTCACCCCTCCACTTT. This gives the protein CASSYSGGNSPLHF.

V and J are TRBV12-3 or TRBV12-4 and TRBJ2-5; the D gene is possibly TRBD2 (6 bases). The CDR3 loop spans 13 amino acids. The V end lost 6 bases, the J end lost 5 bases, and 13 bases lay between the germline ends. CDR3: CASSRRVPETQYF. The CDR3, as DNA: TGTGCCAGCAGCCGGAGGGTACCCGAGACCCAGTACTTC.

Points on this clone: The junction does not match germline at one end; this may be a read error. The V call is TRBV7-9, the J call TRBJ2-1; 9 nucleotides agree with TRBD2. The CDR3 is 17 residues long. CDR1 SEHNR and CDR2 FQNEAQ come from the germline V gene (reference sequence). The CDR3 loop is CASSLVASGNLYNEQFF. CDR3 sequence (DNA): TGTGCCAGCAGTTTAGTGGCTAGCGGGAACCTATACAATGAGCAGTTCTTC.

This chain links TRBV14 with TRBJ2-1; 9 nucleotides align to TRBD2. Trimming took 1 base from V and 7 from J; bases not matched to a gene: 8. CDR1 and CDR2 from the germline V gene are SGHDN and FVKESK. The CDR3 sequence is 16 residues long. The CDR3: CASSQGGSGRQNEQFF. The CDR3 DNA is TGTGCCAGCAGCCAAGGGGGTAGCGGGAGACAGAATGAGCAGTTCTTC. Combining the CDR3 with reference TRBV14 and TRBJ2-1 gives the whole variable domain EAGVTQFPSHSVIEKGQTVTLRCDPISGHDNLYWYRRVMGKEIKFLLHFVKESKQDESGMPNNRFLAERTGGTYSTLKVQPAELEDSGVYFCASSQGGSGRQNEQFFGPGTRLTVL.

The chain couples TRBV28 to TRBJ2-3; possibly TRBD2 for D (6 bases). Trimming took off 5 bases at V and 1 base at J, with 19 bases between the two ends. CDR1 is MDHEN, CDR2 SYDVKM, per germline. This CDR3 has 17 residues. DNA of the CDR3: TGTGCCAGCAGTCCACTCCCAAGCGGGCGGGGCACAGATACGCAGTATTTT. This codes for CASSPLPSGRGTDTQYF.